This T cell receptor beta chain was sequenced in a study of blood T cell repertoires in COVID-19. For the study at large: COVID-19 samples, acute and convalescent, were from the United States, Italy and Spain. T cells, B-cell-depleted T cells, or PBMCs provided the cDNA or gDNA that served as material.

The Seattle patients, enrolled during active infection, were followed longitudinally. Germline CDR1 reads SNHLY; CDR2 reads FYNNEI. The CDR3 sequence is 15 residues long. The V gene end was trimmed by 7 bases and the J gene end by 12 bases; junction bases not matched to a gene: 17. As originally analysed: Amplified reference gene primers provided the basis for estimating nucleated cell counts. Only in-frame clones appear in the TCRdb table, and some are missing; sequencing was by immunoSEQ multiplex PCR. The D gene and trimming were derived from the DNA, and the V and J assignments and clone size from that table. The sample shows about 96,000 clones, 85% to 90% of them seen only once.

Source material: peripheral blood. This TCR was recovered from a human donor with COVID-19, enrolled during active disease. The donor label of this sample is uncertain. The V and J genes are TRBV2 and TRBJ2-1, with 8 bases aligning to TRBD1. CDR3 loop: CASTPDRGGNERQFF. The DNA for the CDR3 is TGTGCCAGCACCCCAGACAGGGGAGGCAATGAACGGCAGTTCTTC.